The text below deals with one T cell receptor (beta chain). The sample belongs to a study of blood T cell repertoires in COVID-19. Study information: Whether acute or convalescent, the COVID-19 samples came from the United States, Italy and Spain.

V lost 5 bases and J lost 12, with 20 bases in between. The CDR3 has 14 amino acids. CDR1 LNHDA and CDR2 SQIVND come from the germline V gene (reference sequence). Profiling relied on immunoSEQ multiplex PCR, and the TCRdb table lists in-frame clones only, not all of them. The sample shows roughly 260,000 clones, around 87% of them seen only once. The sequencing sample was made of peripheral blood. The clonotype comes from a woman aged 50 to 60 with acute or convalescent COVID-19. This chain joins TRBV19 and TRBJ2-1; TRBD2 might be the D (5 bases). The CDR3 region has the DNA TGTGCCAGTAGTGAACAAAGCGGCGGACTTGGGCAGTTCTTC. Translated: CASSEQSGGLGQFF.